The 6 T cell receptor beta chains reported below all come from one sample, sequenced in a study of CD8+ T cells in alopecia areata. Treatment given: oral pan-JAK inhibitor, 5-10 mg twice daily. Extracted from the samples, RNA was reverse transcribed into cDNA to serve as the sequencing template. The protocol was immunoSEQ multiplex PCR, while the TCRdb copy is restricted to in-frame clones and leaves out a portion. The sample holds under 130,000 clones, about nine tenths seen once. The sequenced sample was CD8+ T cells sorted from blood, obtained at approximately week 30, from a patient treated with tofacitinib. These receptors all come from a human donor with alopecia areata.

The rearrangement uses TRBV29-1 and TRBJ2-7; 12 bases match TRBD1. Germline loops: CDR1 SQVTM, CDR2 ANQGSEA. The CDR3 has 13 amino acids. The ends lost 5 bases at V and 3 bases at J; junction bases unmatched: 2. CDR3 region: CSVRDRGRYEQYF. CDR3 nucleotides: TGCAGCGTTCGGGACAGGGGGCGCTACGAGCAGTACTTC.

This chain joins TRBV4-1 and TRBJ2-3; D is unclear. The ends were cut back, 1 base at V and 4 bases at J, with 12 bases in the middle. From germline, CDR1 is MGHRA and CDR2 YSYEKL. The CDR3 spans 15 residues. CDR3 in DNA: TGCGCCAGCAGCCAAGGGGTGGGCGGCGCAGATACGCAGTATTTT. Translation: CASSQGVGGADTQYF.

This chain uses TRBV7-2 with TRBJ2-3; no clear D gene. The V end lost 5 bases, the J end lost 1 base, and 13 bases lay between the germline ends. The CDR3 contains 15 residues. Germline V gene data show CDR1 as SGHTA and CDR2 as FQGNSA. The CDR3 DNA follows: TGTGCCAGCAGCCGGGTGCGGAACCGCACAGATACGCAGTATTTT. Its protein is CASSRVRNRTDTQYF.

The chain carries TRBV11-2 and TRBJ2-7, with D hard to call. Germline V gives CDR1 SGHAT, CDR2 FQNNGV. The V end was cut by 0 bases, the J end by 3 bases, with 9 bases between. This CDR3 is 14 amino acids long. The CDR3 spells CASSLDVSIYEQYF. CDR3 nucleotide sequence: TGTGCCAGCAGCTTAGACGTTAGTATCTACGAGCAGTACTTC.

This clone was seen just once. V gene TRBV10-3 combines with J gene TRBJ2-5; D is undetermined. The J call could be wrong; TRBJ2-7 is a better fit for the DNA end. The germline V gene encodes CDR1 ENHRY and CDR2 SYGVKD. The CDR3 consists of 13 residues. CDR3 region: CAISAGSSYEQYF. Written as DNA, the CDR3 is TGTGCCATCTCCGCCGGCAGCTCCTACGAGCAGTACTTC.

The chain couples TRBV6-5 to TRBJ2-7; 7 bases match TRBD1. The germline V gene encodes CDR1 MNHEY and CDR2 SVGAGI. The trim removed 6 bases at V and 2 bases at J, leaving 7 bases unmatched. The CDR3 extends over 14 amino acids. The CDR3 region is CASSLGQLTYEQYF. The CDR3 bases are TGTGCCAGCAGCCTGGGACAGTTGACCTACGAGCAGTACTTC.